One sample yielded the 13 T cell receptor beta chains listed below, sequenced in a study of T-cell memory formation after mild COVID-19. TCRdb passed the 5' RACE reads through MiXCR, listing each CDR3 protein once. The table has a few hundred thousand distinct CDR3 sequences, about 17% seen once. The material sequenced was PBMCs or a T cell subset sorted from them (not recorded which). Receptors were obtained from a young man who had mild COVID-19 (a few samples of this study predate the infection). Cell type and time point are not known.

The CDR3 protein is CASSPGQGHGELFF. CDR3 coding DNA: TGTGCCAGCTCACCTGGACAGGGGCACGGGGAGCTGTTTTTT. V and J are TRBV18 and TRBJ2-2; 9 nucleotides agree with TRBD1. Germline CDR1 and CDR2: KGHSH and LQKENI. J gave up 7 bases and V 3 bases, and 3 bases lay outside the gene matches. This CDR3 contains 14 residues.

The chain combines TRBV5-1 with TRBJ2-7; D possibly uses TRBD1 or TRBD2 (6 bases each). The CDR3 sequence is 13 residues long. From germline, CDR1 is SGHRS and CDR2 YFSETQ. V lost 6 bases to trimming and J lost 4 bases, with 14 bases between them. This chain's CDR3 is CASTLATGYEQYF. The CDR3 nucleotides are TGCGCCAGCACCCTAGCGACAGGTTACGAGCAGTACTTC.

This clonotype occurred once. V gene TRBV6-5 combines with J gene TRBJ1-6; 9 bases align to TRBD1. Trimming at V came to 0 bases and at J to 10 bases, leaving 7 bases not matched to a gene. The germline CDR1 and CDR2 sequences are MNHEY and SVGAGI. CDR3 length: 16 residues. The CDR3 reads CASSYSGQGVNSPLHF. The CDR3 nucleotides read TGTGCCAGCAGTTACTCGGGACAGGGAGTGAACTCACCCCTCCACTTT.

The V call is TRBV2, the J call TRBJ2-7, with D possibly being TRBD1 (6 bases). The CDR3 totals 12 residues. V was shortened by 7 bases and J by 1 base, with 8 bases between the two germline ends. Germline CDR1 reads SNHLY; CDR2 reads FYNNEI. CDR3: CASKTGSYEQYF. The CDR3 nucleotides read TGTGCCAGCAAGACAGGATCCTACGAGCAGTACTTC.

V gene TRBV11-1 combines with J gene TRBJ2-1, with TRBD1 matching over 9 bases. J gave up 9 bases and V 5 bases, and 11 bases lay outside the gene matches. The CDR3 totals 15 residues. CDR1 is SGHAT and CDR2 is FQDESV in the germline V gene (reference sequence). In nucleotides, the CDR3 is TGTGCCAGCAGCCCAGGGACAGGGCCCCTGGGTGAGCAGTTCTTC. This sequence encodes CASSPGTGPLGEQFF.

The chain carries TRBV6-5 and TRBJ1-4, with 9 bases fitting TRBD1. V dropped 10 bases and J dropped 8; count of bases not matched to a gene: 5. The CDR3 spans 12 residues. CDR1 is MNHEY and CDR2 is SVGAGI in the germline V gene. The CDR3 is CATKTGGEKLFF. The DNA of the CDR3 is TGTGCCACCAAAACAGGGGGCGAAAAACTGTTTTTT.

The V call is TRBV6-5, the J call TRBJ1-1; D remains ambiguous. The CDR3 length is 15 residues. From germline, CDR1 is MNHEY and CDR2 SVGAGI. V shed 5 bases and J shed 4 bases, with 17 bases lying between them. The CDR3 loop reads CASSPVGPRFTEAFF. As DNA, the CDR3 is TGTGCCAGCAGTCCCGTTGGACCGCGGTTCACTGAAGCTTTCTTT.

This clonotype was observed at least ten times. The gene calls are TRBV4-3 and TRBJ2-1; D perhaps matches TRBD1 (6 bases). The CDR3 runs to 15 residues. V lost 1 base, J lost 4 bases, and 11 bases lay in between. CDR1 LGHNA and CDR2 YSLEER come from the germline V gene. This chain's CDR3 is CASSQGTARYNEQFF. CDR3 bases: TGCGCCAGCAGCCAAGGGACAGCCAGGTACAATGAGCAGTTCTTC.

This clonotype was detected only a few times. V usage is TRBV7-9 and J usage is TRBJ1-5; D is possibly TRBD1 (5 bases). Germline assignment: CDR1 SEHNR and CDR2 FQNEAQ (reference sequence). CDR3 length: 15 residues. V lost 4 bases to trimming and J lost 1 base, with 11 bases between them. The CDR3 DNA reads TGTGCCAGCAGCTCCAGTAAGGGGAGCAATCAGCCCCAGCATTTT. Encoded protein: CASSSSKGSNQPQHF. Full variable domain (remainder filled in from reference TRBV7-9 and TRBJ1-5): DTGVSQNPRHKITKRGQNVTFRCDPISEHNRLYWYRQTLGQGPEFLTYFQNEAQLEKSRLLSDRFSAERPKGSFSTLEIQRTEQGDSAMYLCASSSSKGSNQPQHFGDGTRLSIL.

The sample holds a few counts of this clonotype. The rearrangement links TRBV20-1 to TRBJ2-7, with 8 bases that match TRBD2. The germline CDR1 and CDR2 sequences are DFQATT and SNEGSKA (reference sequence). V was pared by 2 bases and J by 6 bases, with 9 bases of the junction left unmatched. The CDR3 runs to 14 residues. The CDR3 spells CSARWFGRGGEQYF. DNA for the CDR3: TGCAGTGCTAGATGGTTCGGTCGGGGGGGCGAGCAGTACTTC.

A few counts support this clonotype. This rearrangement joins TRBV7-3 to TRBJ2-3; 8 bases line up with TRBD2. The CDR3 is made up of 18 amino acids. Looked up from germline, CDR1 is SGHTA and CDR2 is FQGTGA. V shed 5 bases, J shed 0 bases, and the junction held 13 bases outside the gene matches. DNA for the CDR3: TGTGCCAGCAGCCCCTCGGGCGGGGGGACTACTAGCACAGATACGCAGTATTTT. Translated, it gives CASSPSGGGTTSTDTQYF. Using reference TRBV7-3 and TRBJ2-3 for the parts outside the CDR3, the full variable domain is GAGVSQTPSNKVTEKGKYVELRCDPISGHTALYWYRQSLGQGPEFLIYFQGTGAADDSGLPNDRFFAVRPEGSVSTLKIQRTERGDSAVYLCASSPSGGGTTSTDTQYFGPGTRLTVL.

Concerning this clonotype itself: Given a much more abundant clone one base away, this may be a read error. CDR3 sequence: CASSPHYEQYF. In DNA form, the CDR3 reads TGTGCCAGCAGTCCCCACTACGAGCAGTACTTC. The rearrangement joins TRBV2 to TRBJ2-7, with D unclear. Germline CDR1 SNHLY, CDR2 FYNNEI. Trimming took 5 bases from V and 3 from J, leaving 5 bases between them. The CDR3 is 11 residues long.

This clonotype was seen more than once but under ten times. The rearrangement links TRBV13 to TRBJ2-7; D is possibly TRBD1 or TRBD2 (5 bases each). V was shortened by 4 bases and J by 5 bases, with 12 bases between the two germline ends. This CDR3 has 13 residues. The V gene's germline CDR1 is PRHDT and CDR2 FYEKMQ (reference sequence). The CDR3 loop is CASSSLGDHEQYV. The CDR3 DNA reads as TGTGCCAGCAGCTCCTTGGGGGACCACGAGCAGTACGTC.